Shown below are 10 T cell receptor beta chains from a single sample sequenced in a study of blood T cell repertoires in COVID-19 (dated by TCRdb to the early 2020s). To prepare the library, the immunoSEQ multiplex PCR assay was applied. TCRdb limited this immuneACCESS table to in-frame rearrangements with V and J called. A share of clones is missing; checked studies link under half to unresolved V genes, and the rest is unexplained. Counted in this sample were 130,000 to 150,000 clones; about four fifths of them appeared once. Roughly 8.4% of the sample lies in the top ten. The sample taken for sequencing was peripheral blood. The receptors shown here come from a human donor with acute or convalescent COVID-19. The donor label of this sample is uncertain.

The gene calls are TRBV10-3 and TRBJ2-7; no firm D call. V shed 2 bases and J shed 4 bases, with 6 bases lying between them. The germline V gene encodes CDR1 ENHRY and CDR2 SYGVKD. This CDR3 is 12 amino acids long. The CDR3 protein is CAISEICYEQYV. The CDR3 region has the DNA TGTGCCATCAGTGAGATATGTTACGAGCAGTACGTC.

This clone was seen more than once but under ten times. This rearrangement joins TRBV18 to TRBJ1-6, with 9 bases identical to TRBD1. This CDR3 comprises 14 residues. Germline-derived CDR1 and CDR2 are KGHSH and LQKENI. After removal of 3 bases from V and 9 bases from J, the junction contained 3 bases not matched to a gene. The DNA of the CDR3 is TGTGCCAGCTCACCCGGGACAGGGAGTTCACCCCTCCACTTT. Translated, it gives CASSPGTGSSPLHF.

This chain links TRBV18 with TRBJ1-5, with a possible D match to TRBD1 (6 bases). V was clipped by 6 bases and J by 3 bases, with 12 bases between them. The CDR3 covers 14 residues. Germline-derived CDR1 and CDR2 are KGHSH and LQKENI. The CDR3 loop reads CASSITGPNQPQHF. The CDR3 DNA reads as TGTGCCAGCTCCATAACAGGGCCCAATCAGCCCCAGCATTTT.

The rearrangement uses TRBV24-1 and TRBJ1-6; D ambiguous. CDR3 size: 17 residues. Germline values: CDR1 KGHDR, CDR2 SFDVKD. V was cut by 4 bases and J by 8 bases, with 20 bases left in between. The CDR3 sequence is CATSEPAYTEFYSPLHF. The CDR3, as DNA: TGTGCCACCAGTGAACCCGCTTACACGGAGTTTTATTCACCCCTCCACTTT.

The chain carries TRBV7-9 and TRBJ1-1, with D unresolved. This CDR3 has 13 amino acids. Germline loops: CDR1 SEHNR, CDR2 FQNEAQ (reference sequence). With 2 bases removed from V and 0 bases from J, the gap between germline ends came to 4 bases. The CDR3 sequence: CASSLIVNTEAFF. The DNA of the CDR3 is TGTGCCAGCAGCTTAATCGTGAACACTGAAGCTTTCTTT.

J is TRBJ2-6 and V is TRBV6-2 or TRBV6-3; TRBD2 might be the D (6 bases). The V and J ends lost 2 bases and 0 bases respectively, with 11 bases between them. CDR1 is MNHEY, CDR2 SVGEGT, per germline. This CDR3 is built from 17 residues. CDR3 DNA: TGTGCCAGCAGTTACAAGGGACTGATCTCTGGGGCCAACGTCCTGACTTTC. This gives the protein CASSYKGLISGANVLTF.

The V and J genes are TRBV5-1 and TRBJ2-1; D is possibly TRBD2 (5 bases). Looked up from germline, CDR1 is SGHRS and CDR2 is YFSETQ. This CDR3 is built from 15 residues. V lost 0 bases to trimming and J lost 0 bases, with 7 bases between them. The CDR3 is CASSLAGSSYNEQFF. Here the CDR3 DNA reads TGCGCCAGCAGCTTGGCGGGGTCCTCCTACAATGAGCAGTTCTTC.

The chain recombines TRBV30 with TRBJ2-6; unclear D gene. The CDR3 runs to 12 residues. V was clipped by 4 bases and J by 3 bases, with 4 bases between them. Germline V lookup: CDR1 GTSNPN, CDR2 SVGIG (reference sequence). For the CDR3, the DNA is TGTGCCTGGAACAGTGGGGCCAACGTCCTGACTTTC. Translating it yields CAWNSGANVLTF.

This chain connects TRBV24-1 to TRBJ1-1; 7 nucleotides line up with TRBD1. Germline CDR1 reads KGHDR; CDR2 reads SFDVKD. V dropped 10 bases and J dropped 6; count of bases not matched to a gene: 4. The length of the CDR3 is 11 residues. As DNA, the CDR3 is TGTGCCACGAGACAGGGCGCTGAAGCTTTCTTT. Its protein is CATRQGAEAFF.

This chain joins TRBV18 and TRBJ2-3; 7 nucleotides agree with TRBD2. The CDR3 sequence is 16 residues long. V shed 3 bases and J 2 bases; nucleotides not matched to a gene: 8. CDR1 is KGHSH and CDR2 is LQKENI in the germline V gene. The CDR3 loop is CASSPPYGGITDTQYF. The CDR3 bases are TGTGCCAGCTCACCCCCTTACGGGGGGATCACAGATACGCAGTATTTT.